This TCR beta chain was captured by sequencing in a study of blood T cell repertoires in COVID-19. Study summary: Both acute and convalescent COVID-19 samples were obtained from the United States, Italy and Spain.

Original processing methods: Nucleated cell counts were estimated from reference gene primer amplification. Measured with immunoSEQ multiplex PCR; TCRdb has only the in-frame clones, and not every one. Clone size and V and J calls were adopted from that table, with D and trimming inferred from the DNA. In the table there are about 440,000 clones, roughly 85% of which are singletons. This study enrolled people aged 18 to 89 from under 25 US geographic areas. Donors were grouped by their self-reported clinical history. V lost 2 bases and J 6 bases, leaving 8 bases between the germline ends. The CDR3 totals 13 residues. The germline CDR1 and CDR2 sequences are SGHRS and YFSETQ. The table lists this clone with a count of one.

The sequence was collected from a woman aged 18-29 years with acute COVID-19. J is TRBJ2-2 and V is TRBV5-1; D is unclear. Sequenced material: PBMCs or T cells enriched from blood (not recorded which). CDR3 region: CASSFPVSGELFF. In nucleotides, the CDR3 is TGCGCCAGCAGCTTTCCAGTTTCCGGGGAGCTGTTTTTT.